What follows describes a single T cell receptor (beta chain). Germline V lookup: CDR1 MGHDK, CDR2 SYGVNS. With 8 bases removed from V and 9 bases from J, the gap between germline ends came to 14 bases. This CDR3 is 12 amino acids long. This sample was taken from a study of control samples from healthy donors and cancer patients. TCRdb's table, derived via immunoSEQ multiplex PCR, lists solely in-frame clones and lacks some. The data show 45,000 to 60,000 clones, approximately 94% seen once. The sequence was collected from a man aged 25-45 years in good health. The rearrangement uses TRBV25-1 and TRBJ2-1, with D uncertain. Sequencing used blood. CDR3 in DNA: TGTGCCAGCGGTAACCAAGGAACTGAGCAGTTCTTC. Residues: CASGNQGTEQFF.